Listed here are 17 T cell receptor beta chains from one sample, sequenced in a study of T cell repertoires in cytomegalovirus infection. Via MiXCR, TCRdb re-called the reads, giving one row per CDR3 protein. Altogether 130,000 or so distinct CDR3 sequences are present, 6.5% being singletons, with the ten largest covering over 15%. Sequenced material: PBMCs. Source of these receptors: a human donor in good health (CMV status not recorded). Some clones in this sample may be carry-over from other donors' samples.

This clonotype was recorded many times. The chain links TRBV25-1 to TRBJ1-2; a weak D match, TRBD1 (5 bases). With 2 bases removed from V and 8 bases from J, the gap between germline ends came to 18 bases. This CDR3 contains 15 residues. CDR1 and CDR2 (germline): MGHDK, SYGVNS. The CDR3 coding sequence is TGTGCCAGCAGTGAACCCTCCGGGACCCCGCAGGGCTACACCTTC. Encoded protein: CASSEPSGTPQGYTF.

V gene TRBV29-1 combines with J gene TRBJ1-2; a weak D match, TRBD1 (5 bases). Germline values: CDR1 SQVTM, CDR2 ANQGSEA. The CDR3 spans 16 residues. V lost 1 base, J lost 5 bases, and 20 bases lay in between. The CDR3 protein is CSVEGFGQGDIYGYTF. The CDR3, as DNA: TGCAGCGTTGAAGGGTTCGGGCAGGGAGATATATATGGCTACACCTTC.

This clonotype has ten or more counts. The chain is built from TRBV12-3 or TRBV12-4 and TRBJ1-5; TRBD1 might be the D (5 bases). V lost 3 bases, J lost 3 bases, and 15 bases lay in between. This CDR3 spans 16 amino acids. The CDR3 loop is CASSFRTGVFNQPQHF. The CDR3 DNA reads TGTGCCAGCAGTTTCCGGACGGGGGTTTTCAATCAGCCCCAGCATTTT.

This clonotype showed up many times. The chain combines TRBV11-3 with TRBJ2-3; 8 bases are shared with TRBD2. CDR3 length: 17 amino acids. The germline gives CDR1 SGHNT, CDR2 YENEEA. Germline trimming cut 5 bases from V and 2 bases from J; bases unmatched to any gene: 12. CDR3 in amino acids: CASSLTRGLGSTDTQYF. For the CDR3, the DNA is TGTGCCAGCAGCCTAACTCGGGGACTAGGGTCCACAGATACGCAGTATTTT.

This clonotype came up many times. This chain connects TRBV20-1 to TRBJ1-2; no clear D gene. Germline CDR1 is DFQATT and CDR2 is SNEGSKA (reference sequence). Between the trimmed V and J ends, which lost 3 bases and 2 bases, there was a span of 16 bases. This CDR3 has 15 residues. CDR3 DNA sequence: TGCAGTGCTAGGATGTACACCGGGAGGAACTATGGCTACACCTTC. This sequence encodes CSARMYTGRNYGYTF.

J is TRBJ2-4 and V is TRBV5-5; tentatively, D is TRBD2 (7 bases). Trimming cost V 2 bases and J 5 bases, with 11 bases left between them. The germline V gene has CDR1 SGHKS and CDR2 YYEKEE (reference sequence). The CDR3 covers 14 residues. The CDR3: CASSFVGGENIQYF. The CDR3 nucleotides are TGTGCCAGCAGCTTCGTAGGGGGGGAAAACATTCAGTACTTC.

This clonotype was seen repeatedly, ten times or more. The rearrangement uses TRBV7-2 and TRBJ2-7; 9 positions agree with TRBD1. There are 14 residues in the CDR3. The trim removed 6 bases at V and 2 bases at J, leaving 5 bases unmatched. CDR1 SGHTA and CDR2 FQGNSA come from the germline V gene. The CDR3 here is CASSIRDRAYEQYF. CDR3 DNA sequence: TGTGCCAGCAGTATACGGGACAGGGCCTACGAGCAGTACTTC. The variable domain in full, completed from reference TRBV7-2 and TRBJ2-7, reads GAGVSQSPSNKVTEKGKDVELRCDPISGHTALYWYRQSLGQGLEFLIYFQGNSAPDKSGLPSDRFSAERTGGSVSTLTIQRTQQEDSAVYLCASSIRDRAYEQYFGPGTRLTVT.

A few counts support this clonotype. The CDR3: CASSFGLGYQETQYF. The CDR3 bases are TGTGCCAGCAGTTTTGGGTTGGGGTACCAAGAGACCCAGTACTTC. V and J are TRBV12-3 or TRBV12-4 and TRBJ2-5; D is unresolved. Trimming stripped 3 bases from V and 0 bases from J, with 11 bases between. CDR3 length: 15 amino acids.

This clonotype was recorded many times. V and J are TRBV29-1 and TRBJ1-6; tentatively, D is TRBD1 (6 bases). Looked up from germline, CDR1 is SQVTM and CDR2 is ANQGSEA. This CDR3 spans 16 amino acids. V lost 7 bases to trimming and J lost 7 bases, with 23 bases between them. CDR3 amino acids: CSEKGQPGHTNSPLHF. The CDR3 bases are TGCAGCGAAAAGGGTCAACCGGGACATACCAATTCACCCCTCCACTTT.

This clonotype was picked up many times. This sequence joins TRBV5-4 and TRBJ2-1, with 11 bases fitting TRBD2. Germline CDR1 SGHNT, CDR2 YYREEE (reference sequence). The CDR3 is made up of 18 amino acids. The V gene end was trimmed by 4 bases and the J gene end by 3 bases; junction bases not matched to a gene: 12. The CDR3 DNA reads TGTGCCAGCAGCCCCGATACCCTAGCGGGGGGCTTCTACAATGAGCAGTTCTTC. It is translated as CASSPDTLAGGFYNEQFF. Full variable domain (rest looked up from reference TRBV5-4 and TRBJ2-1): ETGVTQSPTHLIKTRGQQVTLRCSSQSGHNTVSWYQQALGQGPQFIFQYYREEENGRGNFPPRFSGLQFPNYSSELNVNALELDDSALYLCASSPDTLAGGFYNEQFFGPGTRLTVL.

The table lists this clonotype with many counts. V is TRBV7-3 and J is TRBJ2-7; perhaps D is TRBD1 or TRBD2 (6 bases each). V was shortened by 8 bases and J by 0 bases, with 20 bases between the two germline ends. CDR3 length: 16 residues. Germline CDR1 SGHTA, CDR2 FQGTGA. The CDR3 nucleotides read TGTGCCAGCGCTGGGACTGAGGGGGTTTCCTCCTACGAGCAGTACTTC. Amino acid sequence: CASAGTEGVSSYEQYF. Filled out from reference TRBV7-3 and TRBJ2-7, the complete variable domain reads GAGVSQTPSNKVTEKGKYVELRCDPISGHTALYWYRQSLGQGPEFLIYFQGTGAADDSGLPNDRFFAVRPEGSVSTLKIQRTERGDSAVYLCASAGTEGVSSYEQYFGPGTRLTVT.

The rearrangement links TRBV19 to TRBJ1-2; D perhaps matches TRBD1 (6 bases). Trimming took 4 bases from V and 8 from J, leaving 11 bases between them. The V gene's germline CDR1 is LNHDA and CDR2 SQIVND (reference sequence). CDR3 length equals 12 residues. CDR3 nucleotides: TGTGCCAGTAGTACCCTCGGGGGCGGCTACACCTTC. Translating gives CASSTLGGGYTF.

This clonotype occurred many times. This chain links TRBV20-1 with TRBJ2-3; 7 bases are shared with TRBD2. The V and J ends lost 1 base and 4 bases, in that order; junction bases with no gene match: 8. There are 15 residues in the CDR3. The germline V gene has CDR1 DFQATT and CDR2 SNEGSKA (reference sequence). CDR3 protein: CSARGASGVADTQYF. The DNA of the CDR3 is TGCAGTGCTAGAGGGGCCAGCGGGGTGGCAGATACGCAGTATTTT.

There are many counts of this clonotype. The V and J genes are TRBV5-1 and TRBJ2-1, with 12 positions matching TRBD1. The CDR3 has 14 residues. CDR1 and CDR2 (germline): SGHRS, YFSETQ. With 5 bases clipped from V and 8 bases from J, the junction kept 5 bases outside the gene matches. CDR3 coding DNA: TGCGCCAGCAGAGTGGGACAGGGGGCGGATGAGCAGTTCTTC. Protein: CASRVGQGADEQFF.

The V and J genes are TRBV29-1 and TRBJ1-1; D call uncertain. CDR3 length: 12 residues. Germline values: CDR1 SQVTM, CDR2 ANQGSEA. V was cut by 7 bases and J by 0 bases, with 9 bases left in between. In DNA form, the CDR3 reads TGCAGCGGGAACGGCCTGAACACTGAAGCTTTCTTT. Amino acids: CSGNGLNTEAFF.

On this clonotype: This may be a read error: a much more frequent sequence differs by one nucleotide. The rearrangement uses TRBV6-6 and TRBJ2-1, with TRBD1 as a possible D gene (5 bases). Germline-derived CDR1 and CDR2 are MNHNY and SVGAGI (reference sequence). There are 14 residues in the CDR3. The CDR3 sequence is CANSYSQGSNEQFF. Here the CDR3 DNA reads TGTGCCAACAGTTACTCCCAGGGTTCCAATGAGCAGTTCTTC.

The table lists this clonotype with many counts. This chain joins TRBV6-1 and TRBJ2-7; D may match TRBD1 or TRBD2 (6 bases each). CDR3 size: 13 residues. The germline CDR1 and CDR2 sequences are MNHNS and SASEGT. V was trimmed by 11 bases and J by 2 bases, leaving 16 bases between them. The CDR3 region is CAPPFGGTYEQYF. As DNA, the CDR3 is TGTGCCCCCCCTTTCGGGGGCACCTACGAGCAGTACTTC.